These 3 T cell receptor beta chains were sequenced from one sample in a study of T cell changes during pregnancy in multiple sclerosis (dated by TCRdb to about 2019). Library creation used the immunoSEQ multiplex PCR assay. TCRdb's version of the immuneACCESS table is confined to in-frame rearrangements and falls short of the full clone set. An unresolved V gene accounts for under half of the shortfall where checked; the remainder is of unknown origin. A total of 40,000 to 60,000 clones appear in this sample, approximately 95% of them only once. The top ten hold over 4.5% of the sample. Sequencing was performed on CD8+ T cells from peripheral blood mononuclear cells, taken in the first trimester of pregnancy. These receptors were taken from a female donor with multiple sclerosis, enrolled in a pregnancy study.

The chain's CDR3 is CASSLQGFYTGELFF. The CDR3 DNA reads TGTGCCAGCAGTCTACAGGGTTTTTACACCGGGGAGCTGTTTTTT. The chain couples TRBV28 to TRBJ2-2, with D tentatively TRBD1 (6 bases). Looked up from germline, CDR1 is MDHEN and CDR2 is SYDVKM. The V gene lost 5 bases and the J gene lost 3 bases, with 13 bases spanning the gap. CDR3 size: 15 residues.

The chain recombines TRBV5-4 with TRBJ1-1; TRBD1 agrees at 9 bases. J gave up 5 bases and V 4 bases, and 3 bases lay outside the gene matches. The CDR3 consists of 13 residues. Germline loops: CDR1 SGHNT, CDR2 YYREEE (reference sequence). The CDR3 sequence: CASSPQGATEAFF. The DNA of the CDR3 is TGTGCCAGCAGCCCACAGGGGGCGACTGAAGCTTTCTTT.

The chain combines TRBV7-9 with TRBJ1-4; no clear D gene. The CDR3 covers 16 residues. The V gene lost 2 bases and the J gene lost 0 bases, with 10 bases spanning the gap. Per germline, CDR1 SEHNR and CDR2 FQNEAQ (reference sequence). The CDR3 spells CASSLMVGATNEKLFF. DNA of the CDR3: TGTGCCAGCAGCTTAATGGTGGGCGCAACTAATGAAAAACTGTTTTTT. The full variable domain, rest sourced from reference TRBV7-9 and TRBJ1-4, is DTGVSQNPRHKITKRGQNVTFRCDPISEHNRLYWYRQTLGQGPEFLTYFQNEAQLEKSRLLSDRFSAERPKGSFSTLEIQRTEQGDSAMYLCASSLMVGATNEKLFFGSGTQLSVL.